This TCR beta chain originates from a study of blood T cell repertoires in COVID-19. Measured with immunoSEQ multiplex PCR; TCRdb has only the in-frame clones, and not every one. This sample carries about 380,000 clones, 85% of them seen once, and the ten largest clones take under 4%. This clone turned up a few times. Germline V gene lookup returns CDR1 SGHDT and CDR2 YYEEEE. The CDR3 spans 16 residues. Unmatched junction bases numbered 6, after V lost 3 bases and J lost 2 bases. The rearrangement links TRBV5-6 to TRBJ2-7, with 12 bases lining up with TRBD2. The material sequenced was peripheral blood. This receptor was taken from a woman under 30 with acute or convalescent COVID-19. The DNA of the CDR3 is TGTGCCAGCAGCTCCATCCTAGCGGGGGGGACCTACGAGCAGTACTTC. Amino acids: CASSSILAGGTYEQYF.